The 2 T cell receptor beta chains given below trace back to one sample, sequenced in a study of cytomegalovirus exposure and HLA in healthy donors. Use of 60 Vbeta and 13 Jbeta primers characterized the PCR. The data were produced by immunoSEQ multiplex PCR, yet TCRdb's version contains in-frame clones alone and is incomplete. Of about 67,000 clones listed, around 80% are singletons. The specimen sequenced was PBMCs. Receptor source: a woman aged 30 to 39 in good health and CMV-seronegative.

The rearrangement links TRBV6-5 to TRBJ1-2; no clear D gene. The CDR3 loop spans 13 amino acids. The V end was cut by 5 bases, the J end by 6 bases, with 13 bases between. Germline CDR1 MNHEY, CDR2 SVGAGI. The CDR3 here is CASSSGNRDGYTF. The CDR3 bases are TGTGCCAGCAGTAGCGGGAATAGGGATGGCTACACCTTC.

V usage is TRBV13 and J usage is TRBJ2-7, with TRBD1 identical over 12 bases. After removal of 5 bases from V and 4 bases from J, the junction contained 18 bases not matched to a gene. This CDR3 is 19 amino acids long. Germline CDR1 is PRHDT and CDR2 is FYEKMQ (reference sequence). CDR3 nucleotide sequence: TGTGCCAGCAGCCCCCGGGGACAGGGGGCGAAGCGGGAGGCGTACGAGCAGTACTTC. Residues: CASSPRGQGAKREAYEQYF.